The rows below give T cell receptor beta chains drawn from one sample of a study of blood T cell repertoires in COVID-19. Here immunoSEQ multiplex PCR was the method, and the copy in TCRdb shows in-frame clones only, minus some. The sample carries 250,000 to 300,000 clones, 88% recorded once. Sequencing was performed on peripheral blood. The receptors here all came from a woman in her 70s with COVID-19, enrolled during active disease. Each CDR3 is given without its conserved first and last residue.

v_gene: TRBV28
j_gene: TRBJ1-1
CDR3aa: ASRLSGGGTEAF

v_gene: TRBV7-9
j_gene: TRBJ2-1
CDR3aa: ASSVYRGWVAGVNNEQF

v_gene: TRBV6-5
j_gene: TRBJ2-2
CDR3aa: ASGTSNTGELF

v_gene: TRBV25-1
j_gene: TRBJ1-2
CDR3aa: ASSDHNYGYT

v_gene: TRBV7-2
j_gene: TRBJ1-4
CDR3aa: ASSALGGTNEKLF

v_gene: TRBV7-2
j_gene: TRBJ2-7
CDR3aa: ASSPQPGLAAAGEQY

v_gene: TRBV28
j_gene: TRBJ1-2
CDR3aa: ASRRTGRSGYT

v_gene: TRBV12-3/TRBV12-4
j_gene: TRBJ1-3
CDR3aa: ASSFIRTGLS

v_gene: TRBV19
j_gene: TRBJ2-3
CDR3aa: ASSITSGSSDTQY

v_gene: TRBV11-2
j_gene: TRBJ1-2
CDR3aa: ASSSTPGSYGYT

v_gene: TRBV18
j_gene: TRBJ1-2
CDR3aa: ASSPSRDNYGYT

v_gene: TRBV6-6
j_gene: TRBJ2-7
CDR3aa: ASSWTSGNYEQY

v_gene: TRBV28
j_gene: TRBJ2-1
CDR3aa: ATITGGAYNEQF

v_gene: TRBV19
j_gene: TRBJ2-2
CDR3aa: ASSTQGNGELF

v_gene: TRBV5-1
j_gene: TRBJ1-6
CDR3aa: ASSFGQGESPLH

v_gene: TRBV7-3
j_gene: TRBJ1-6
CDR3aa: ASSLTGVIGDSPLH

v_gene: TRBV4-3
j_gene: TRBJ1-2
CDR3aa: ASSQDPRDKTGGYT

v_gene: TRBV5-4
j_gene: TRBJ1-2
CDR3aa: ASSIQGKYGYT

v_gene: TRBV19
j_gene: TRBJ2-1
CDR3aa: ASTQRGGPYNEQF

v_gene: TRBV7-3
j_gene: TRBJ2-1
CDR3aa: ASSLRGRGLEAPDEQF

v_gene: TRBV20-1
j_gene: TRBJ1-1
CDR3aa: SVQRQGLAF

v_gene: TRBV28
j_gene: TRBJ2-2
CDR3aa: ASGPGISGELF

v_gene: TRBV9
j_gene: TRBJ2-3
CDR3aa: ASSVEPPGQGTTDTQY

v_gene: TRBV4-1
j_gene: TRBJ2-1
CDR3aa: ASSRGQGGSGNEQF

v_gene: TRBV30
j_gene: TRBJ1-1
CDR3aa: AWSRARVGTEAF

v_gene: TRBV20-1
j_gene: TRBJ1-5
CDR3aa: SAANRGPQH

v_gene: TRBV6-1
j_gene: TRBJ1-2
CDR3aa: ASSEALGGRGYT

v_gene: TRBV23-1
j_gene: TRBJ1-5
CDR3aa: ASSSDQPQH

v_gene: TRBV6-1
j_gene: TRBJ2-5
CDR3aa: ASSDINRVPETQY

v_gene: TRBV6-5
j_gene: TRBJ1-2
CDR3aa: ASSYSQGPNYGYT

v_gene: TRBV3-1/TRBV3-2
j_gene: TRBJ1-5
CDR3aa: ASSQGSGSNQPQH

v_gene: TRBV11-2
j_gene: TRBJ2-4
CDR3aa: ASSFSGAGNIQY

v_gene: TRBV5-1
j_gene: TRBJ2-7
CDR3aa: ASSSLAGGPYEQY

v_gene: TRBV18
j_gene: TRBJ2-5
CDR3aa: ASSPPSGRKETQY

v_gene: TRBV30
j_gene: TRBJ1-5
CDR3aa: AWSGDRVNQPQH

v_gene: TRBV19
j_gene: TRBJ2-2
CDR3aa: ASSSRQGAIGELF

v_gene: TRBV11-2
j_gene: TRBJ2-2
CDR3aa: ASSWGLSNTGELF

v_gene: TRBV28
j_gene: TRBJ2-7
CDR3aa: ASLDDRGRVEQY